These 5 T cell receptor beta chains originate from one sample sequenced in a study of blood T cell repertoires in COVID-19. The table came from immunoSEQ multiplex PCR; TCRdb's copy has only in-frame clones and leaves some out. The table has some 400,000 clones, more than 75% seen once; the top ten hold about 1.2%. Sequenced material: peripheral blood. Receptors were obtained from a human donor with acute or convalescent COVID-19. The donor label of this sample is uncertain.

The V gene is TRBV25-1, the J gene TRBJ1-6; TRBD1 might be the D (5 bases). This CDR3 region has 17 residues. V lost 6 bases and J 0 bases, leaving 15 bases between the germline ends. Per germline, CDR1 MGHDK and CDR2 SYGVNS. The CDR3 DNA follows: TGTGCCAGCAGAGAGGGACTCCTCAGCTCCTATAATTCACCCCTCCACTTT. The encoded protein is CASREGLLSSYNSPLHF.

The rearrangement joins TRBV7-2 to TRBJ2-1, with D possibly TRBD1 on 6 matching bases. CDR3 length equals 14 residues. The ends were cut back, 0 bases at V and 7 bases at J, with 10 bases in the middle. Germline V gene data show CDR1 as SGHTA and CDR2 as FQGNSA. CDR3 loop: CASSLAGQLNEQFF. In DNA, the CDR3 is TGTGCCAGCAGCTTAGCGGGACAACTTAATGAGCAGTTCTTC.

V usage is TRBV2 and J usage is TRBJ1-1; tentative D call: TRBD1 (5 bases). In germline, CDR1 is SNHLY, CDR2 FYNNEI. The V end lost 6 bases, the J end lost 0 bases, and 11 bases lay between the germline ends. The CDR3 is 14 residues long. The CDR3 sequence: CASRKDSLNTEAFF. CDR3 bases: TGTGCCAGCAGGAAAGACAGTTTGAACACTGAAGCTTTCTTT.

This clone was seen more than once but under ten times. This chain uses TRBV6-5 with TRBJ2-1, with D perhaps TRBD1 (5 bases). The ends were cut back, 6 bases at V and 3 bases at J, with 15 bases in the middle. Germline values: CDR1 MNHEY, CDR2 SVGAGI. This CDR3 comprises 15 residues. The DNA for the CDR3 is TGTGCCAGCAGCACAGGACGGTGGAACTACAATGAGCAGTTCTTC. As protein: CASSTGRWNYNEQFF.

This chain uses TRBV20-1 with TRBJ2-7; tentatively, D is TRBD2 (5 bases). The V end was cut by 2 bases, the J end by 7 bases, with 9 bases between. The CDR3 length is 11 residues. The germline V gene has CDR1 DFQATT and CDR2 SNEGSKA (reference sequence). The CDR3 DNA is TGCAGTGCTAGACGAGGGCAAGAGCAGTACTTC. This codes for CSARRGQEQYF.